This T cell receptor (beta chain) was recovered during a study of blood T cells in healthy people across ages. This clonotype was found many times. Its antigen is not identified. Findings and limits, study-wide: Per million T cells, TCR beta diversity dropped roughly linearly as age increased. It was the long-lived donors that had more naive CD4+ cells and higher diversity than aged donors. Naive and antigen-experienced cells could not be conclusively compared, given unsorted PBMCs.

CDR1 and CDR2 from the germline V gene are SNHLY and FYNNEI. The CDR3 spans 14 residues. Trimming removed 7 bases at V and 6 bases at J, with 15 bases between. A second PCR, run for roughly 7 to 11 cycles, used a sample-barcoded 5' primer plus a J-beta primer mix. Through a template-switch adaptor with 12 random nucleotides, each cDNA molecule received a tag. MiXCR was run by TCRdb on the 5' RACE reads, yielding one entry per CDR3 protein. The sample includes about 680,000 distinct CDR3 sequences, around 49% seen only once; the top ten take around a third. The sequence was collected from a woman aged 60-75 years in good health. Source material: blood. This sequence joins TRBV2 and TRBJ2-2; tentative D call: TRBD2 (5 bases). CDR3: CASTEVSSAGELFF. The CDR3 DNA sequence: TGTGCCAGCACGGAGGTATCCTCAGCCGGGGAGCTGTTTTTT. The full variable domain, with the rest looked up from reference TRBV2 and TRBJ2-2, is EPEVTQTPSHQVTQMGQEVILRCVPISNHLYFYWYRQILGQKVEFLVSFYNNEISEKSEIFDDQFSVERPDGSNFTLKIRSTKLEDSAMYFCASTEVSSAGELFFGEGSRLTVL.